This T cell receptor beta chain was retrieved from a study of OX40 agonist ivuxolimab in advanced cancers. In germline, CDR1 is SGHAT, CDR2 FQDESV (reference sequence). The V segment lost 7 bases and the J segment 5 bases; nucleotides outside the gene matches: 11. This CDR3 has 16 residues. Here immunoSEQ multiplex PCR was the method, and the copy in TCRdb shows in-frame clones only, minus some. The sample includes more than 55,000 clones, about 90% seen only once; the top ten take 14%. Sequences were derived from CD4+ or CD8+ T cells sorted from blood, sampled in a trial of the OX40 agonist ivuxolimab. The J gene is TRBJ2-5, the V gene TRBV11-1, with TRBD1 matching 12 bases. The receptor was isolated from an adult with an advanced solid tumor such as melanoma, head and neck, liver or kidney cancer. For the CDR3, the DNA is TGTGCCAGCACCCAGACTCCGGGACAGGGGGCTGAGACCCAGTACTTC. Translating gives CASTQTPGQGAETQYF.